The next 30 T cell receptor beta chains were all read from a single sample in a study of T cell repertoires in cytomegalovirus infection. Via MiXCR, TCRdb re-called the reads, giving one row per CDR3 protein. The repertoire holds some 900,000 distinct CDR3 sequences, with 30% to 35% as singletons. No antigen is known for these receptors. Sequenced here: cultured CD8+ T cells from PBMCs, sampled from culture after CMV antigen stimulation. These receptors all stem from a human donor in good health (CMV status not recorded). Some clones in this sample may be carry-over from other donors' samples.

The chain's CDR3 is CATGTSLNTGELFF. DNA of the CDR3: TGTGCCACCGGGACCAGCCTGAACACCGGGGAGCTGTTTTTT. The rearrangement links TRBV6-8 to TRBJ2-2, with D perhaps TRBD1 or TRBD2 (5 bases each). The CDR3 has 14 amino acids. V dropped 10 bases and J dropped 1 base, with 13 bases sitting between them. CDR1 is MNHGY, CDR2 SAAAGT, per germline.

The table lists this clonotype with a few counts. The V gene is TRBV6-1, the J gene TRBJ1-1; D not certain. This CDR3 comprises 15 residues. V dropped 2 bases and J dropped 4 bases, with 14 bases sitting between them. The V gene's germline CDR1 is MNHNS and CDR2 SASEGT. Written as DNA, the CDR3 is TGTGCCAGCAGTGAATGGGTGGGGAGGGTCACTGAAGCTTTCTTT. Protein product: CASSEWVGRVTEAFF.

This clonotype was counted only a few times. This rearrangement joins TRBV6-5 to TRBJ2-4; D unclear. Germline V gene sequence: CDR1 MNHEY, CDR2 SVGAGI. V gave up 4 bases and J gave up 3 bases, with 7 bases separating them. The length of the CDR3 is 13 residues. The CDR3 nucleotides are TGTGCCAGCAGTTCCGGGTTCAAAAACATTCAGTACTTC. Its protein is CASSSGFKNIQYF.

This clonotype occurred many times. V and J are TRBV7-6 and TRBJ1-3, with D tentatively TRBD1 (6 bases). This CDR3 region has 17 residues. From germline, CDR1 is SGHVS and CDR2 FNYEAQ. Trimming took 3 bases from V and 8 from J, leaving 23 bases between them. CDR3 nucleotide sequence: TGTGCCAGCAGCTTGTCTAATAGGGGGACGGTGAAGGACACCATATATTTT. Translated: CASSLSNRGTVKDTIYF. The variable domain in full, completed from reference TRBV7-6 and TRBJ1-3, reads GAGVSQSPRYKVTKRGQDVALRCDPISGHVSLYWYRQALGQGPEFLTYFNYEAQQDKSGLPNDRFSAERPEGSISTLTIQRTEQRDSAMYRCASSLSNRGTVKDTIYFGEGSWLTVV.

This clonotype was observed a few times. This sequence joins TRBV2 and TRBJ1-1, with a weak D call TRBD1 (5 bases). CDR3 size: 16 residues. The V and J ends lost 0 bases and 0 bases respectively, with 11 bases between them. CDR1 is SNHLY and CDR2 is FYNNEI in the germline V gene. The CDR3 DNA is TGTGCCAGCAGTGAAGCACAGACAGACTTGAACACTGAAGCTTTCTTT. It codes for CASSEAQTDLNTEAFF.

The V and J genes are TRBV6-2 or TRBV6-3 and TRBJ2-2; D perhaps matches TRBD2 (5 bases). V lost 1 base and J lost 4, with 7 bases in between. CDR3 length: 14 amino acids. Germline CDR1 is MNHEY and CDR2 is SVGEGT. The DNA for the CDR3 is TGTGCCAGCAGTTACTGGGCGGGCACCGGGGAGCTGTTTTTT. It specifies CASSYWAGTGELFF.

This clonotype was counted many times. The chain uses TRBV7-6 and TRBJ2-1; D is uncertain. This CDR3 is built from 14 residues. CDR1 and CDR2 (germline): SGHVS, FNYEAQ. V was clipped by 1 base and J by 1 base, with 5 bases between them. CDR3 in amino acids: CASSLVESYNEQFF. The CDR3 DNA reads TGTGCCAGCAGCTTAGTAGAGTCCTACAATGAGCAGTTCTTC. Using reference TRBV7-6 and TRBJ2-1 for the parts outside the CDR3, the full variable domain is GAGVSQSPRYKVTKRGQDVALRCDPISGHVSLYWYRQALGQGPEFLTYFNYEAQQDKSGLPNDRFSAERPEGSISTLTIQRTEQRDSAMYRCASSLVESYNEQFFGPGTRLTVL.

The CDR3, as DNA: TGTGCCAGCACTTTGGGCCCAGGCAATGAGCAGTTCTTC. Its translation: CASTLGPGNEQFF. The gene calls are TRBV6-5 and TRBJ2-1; the D is unclear. The V end lost 7 bases, the J end lost 6 bases, and 13 bases lay between the germline ends. The CDR3 has 13 amino acids. Looked up from germline, CDR1 is MNHEY and CDR2 is SVGAGI.

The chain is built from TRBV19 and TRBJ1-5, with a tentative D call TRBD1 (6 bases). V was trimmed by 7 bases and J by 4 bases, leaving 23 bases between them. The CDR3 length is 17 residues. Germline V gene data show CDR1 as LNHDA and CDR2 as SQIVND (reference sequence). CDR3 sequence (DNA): TGTGCCAGTACATCGGAGCACTGGGGGGCGGATAATCAGCCCCAGCATTTT. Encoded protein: CASTSEHWGADNQPQHF.

CDR3 residues: CASSSPGQGKHEQFF. The CDR3 DNA reads as TGTGCCAGCAGCTCCCCGGGACAGGGGAAGCATGAGCAGTTCTTC. This chain links TRBV7-4 with TRBJ2-1; TRBD1 aligns across 10 bases. V shed 4 bases and J 8 bases; nucleotides not matched to a gene: 8. The CDR3 covers 15 residues. Germline V gene lookup returns CDR1 SGHVT and CDR2 SQSDAQ.

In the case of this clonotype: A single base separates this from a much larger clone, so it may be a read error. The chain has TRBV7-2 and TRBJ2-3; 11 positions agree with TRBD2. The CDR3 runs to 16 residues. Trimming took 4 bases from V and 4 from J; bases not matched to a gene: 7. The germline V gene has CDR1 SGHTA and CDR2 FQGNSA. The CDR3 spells CASSSIAGGPSDTQYF. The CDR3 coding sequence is TGTGCCAGCAGCTCCATAGCGGGGGGGCCCTCAGATACGCAGTATTTT. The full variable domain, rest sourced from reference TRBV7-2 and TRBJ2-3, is GAGVSQSPSNKVTEKGKDVELRCDPISGHTALYWYRQSLGQGLEFLIYFQGNSAPDKSGLPSDRFSAERTGGSVSTLTIQRTQQEDSAVYLCASSSIAGGPSDTQYFGPGTRLTVL.

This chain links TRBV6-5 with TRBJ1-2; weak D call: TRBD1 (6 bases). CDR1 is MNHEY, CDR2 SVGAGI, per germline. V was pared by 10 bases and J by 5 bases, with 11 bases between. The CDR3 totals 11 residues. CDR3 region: CANMDSYGYTF. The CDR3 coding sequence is TGTGCCAACATGGACAGTTATGGCTACACCTTC.

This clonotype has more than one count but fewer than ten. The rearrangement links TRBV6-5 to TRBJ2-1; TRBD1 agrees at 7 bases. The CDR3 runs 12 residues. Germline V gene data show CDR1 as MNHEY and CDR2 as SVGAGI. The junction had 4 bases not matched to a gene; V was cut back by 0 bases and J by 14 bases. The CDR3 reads CASSYSGTAEFF. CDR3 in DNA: TGTGCCAGCAGTTACTCCGGGACAGCGGAGTTCTTC.

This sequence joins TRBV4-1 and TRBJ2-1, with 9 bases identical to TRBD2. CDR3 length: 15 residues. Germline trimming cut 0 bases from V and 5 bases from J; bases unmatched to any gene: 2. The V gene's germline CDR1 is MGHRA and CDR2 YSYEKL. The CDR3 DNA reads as TGCGCCAGCAGCCAAGATAGCGGGGGTAACAATGAGCAGTTCTTC. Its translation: CASSQDSGGNNEQFF.

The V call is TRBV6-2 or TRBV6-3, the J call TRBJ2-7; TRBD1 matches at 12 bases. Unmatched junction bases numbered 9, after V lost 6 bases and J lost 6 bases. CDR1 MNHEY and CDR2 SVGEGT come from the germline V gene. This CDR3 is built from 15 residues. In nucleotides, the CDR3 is TGTGCCAGCAGCCCGGAGGGACAGGGGGCTTCCGAGCAGTACGTC. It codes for CASSPEGQGASEQYV.

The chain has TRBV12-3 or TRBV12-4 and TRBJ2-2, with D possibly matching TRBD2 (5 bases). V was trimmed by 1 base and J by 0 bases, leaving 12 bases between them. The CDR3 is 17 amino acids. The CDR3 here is CASSLVVRDANTGELFF. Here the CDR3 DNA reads TGTGCCAGCAGTTTAGTGGTCCGGGATGCGAACACCGGGGAGCTGTTTTTT.

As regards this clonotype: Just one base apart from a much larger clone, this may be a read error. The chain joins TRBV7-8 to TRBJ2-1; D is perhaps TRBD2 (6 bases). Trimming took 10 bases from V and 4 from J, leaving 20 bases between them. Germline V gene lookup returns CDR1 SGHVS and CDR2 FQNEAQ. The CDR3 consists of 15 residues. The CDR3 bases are TGTGCCAACAGGTCAACGGGAGAACTTTACAATGAGCAGTTCTTC. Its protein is CANRSTGELYNEQFF.

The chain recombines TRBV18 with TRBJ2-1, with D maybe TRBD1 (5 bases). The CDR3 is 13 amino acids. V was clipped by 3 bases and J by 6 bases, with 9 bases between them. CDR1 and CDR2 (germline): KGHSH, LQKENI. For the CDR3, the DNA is TGTGCCAGCTCACCGTCAGACAGCAATGAGCAGTTCTTC. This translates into CASSPSDSNEQFF.

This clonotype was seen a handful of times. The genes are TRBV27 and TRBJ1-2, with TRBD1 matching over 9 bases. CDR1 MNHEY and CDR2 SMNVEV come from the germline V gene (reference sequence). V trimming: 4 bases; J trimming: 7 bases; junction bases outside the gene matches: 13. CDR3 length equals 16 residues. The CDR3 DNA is TGTGCCAGCAGTTGGGGATTCGGACAGGGGCAGGGTGGCTACACCTTC. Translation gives CASSWGFGQGQGGYTF.

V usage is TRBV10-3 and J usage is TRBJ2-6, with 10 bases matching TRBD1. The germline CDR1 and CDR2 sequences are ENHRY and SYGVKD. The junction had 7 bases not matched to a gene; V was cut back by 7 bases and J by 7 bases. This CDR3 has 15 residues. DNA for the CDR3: TGTGCCATCACTTTCCGGGACAGGGGTGCCAACGTCCTGACTTTC. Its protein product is CAITFRDRGANVLTF.

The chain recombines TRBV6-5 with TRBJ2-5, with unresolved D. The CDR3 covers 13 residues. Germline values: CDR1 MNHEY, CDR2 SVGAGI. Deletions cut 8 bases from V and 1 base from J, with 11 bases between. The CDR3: CASSETGQETQYF. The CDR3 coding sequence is TGTGCCAGCTCCGAGACGGGCCAAGAGACCCAGTACTTC.

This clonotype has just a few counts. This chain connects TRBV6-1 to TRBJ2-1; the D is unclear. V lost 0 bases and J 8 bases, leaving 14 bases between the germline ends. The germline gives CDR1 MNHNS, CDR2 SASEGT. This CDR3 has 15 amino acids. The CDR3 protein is CASSEAPLTGHEQFF. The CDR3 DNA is TGTGCCAGCAGTGAAGCGCCCCTTACTGGGCATGAGCAGTTCTTC.

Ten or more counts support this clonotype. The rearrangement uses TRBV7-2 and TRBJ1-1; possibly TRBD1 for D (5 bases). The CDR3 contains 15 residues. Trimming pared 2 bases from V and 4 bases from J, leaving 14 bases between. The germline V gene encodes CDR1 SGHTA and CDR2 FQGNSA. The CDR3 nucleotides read TGTGCCAGCAGCTTACGATGGGGCGGGGGCACTGAAGCTTTCTTT. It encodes CASSLRWGGGTEAFF.

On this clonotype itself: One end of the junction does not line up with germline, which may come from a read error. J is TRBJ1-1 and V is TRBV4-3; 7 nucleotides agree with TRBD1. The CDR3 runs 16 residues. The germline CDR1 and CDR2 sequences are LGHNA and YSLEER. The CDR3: CANSQVPDRSGTEAFF. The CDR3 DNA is TGCGCCAACAGCCAAGTTCCGGACAGGTCGGGAACTGAAGCTTTCTTT.

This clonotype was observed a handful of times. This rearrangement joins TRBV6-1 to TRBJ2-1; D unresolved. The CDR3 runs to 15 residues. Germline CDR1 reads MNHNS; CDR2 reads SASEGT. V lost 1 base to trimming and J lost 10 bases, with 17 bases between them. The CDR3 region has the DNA TGTGCCAGCAGTGAAGAAAGGGCTTGGGGATGGGAGCAGTTCTTC. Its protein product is CASSEERAWGWEQFF.

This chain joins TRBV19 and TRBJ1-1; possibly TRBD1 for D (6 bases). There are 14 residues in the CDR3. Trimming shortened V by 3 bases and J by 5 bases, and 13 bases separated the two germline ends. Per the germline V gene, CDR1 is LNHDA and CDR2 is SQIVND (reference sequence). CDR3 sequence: CASSIEGGRTEAFF. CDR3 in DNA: TGTGCCAGTAGTATCGAGGGGGGGCGGACTGAAGCTTTCTTT.

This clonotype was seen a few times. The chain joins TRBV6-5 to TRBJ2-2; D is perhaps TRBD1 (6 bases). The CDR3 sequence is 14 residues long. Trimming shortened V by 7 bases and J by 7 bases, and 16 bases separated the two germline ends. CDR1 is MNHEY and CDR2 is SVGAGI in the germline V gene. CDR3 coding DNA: TGTGCCAGCACCATCGACAGGACTGACGGGGAGCTGTTTTTT. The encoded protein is CASTIDRTDGELFF.

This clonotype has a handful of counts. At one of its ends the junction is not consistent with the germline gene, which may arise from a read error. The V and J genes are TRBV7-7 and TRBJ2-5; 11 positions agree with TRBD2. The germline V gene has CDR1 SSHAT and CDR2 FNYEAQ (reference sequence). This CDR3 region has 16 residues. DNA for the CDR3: TGTGCTAGCAGCTTAGGGACTAGCGGCTCGCAAGAGACCCAGTACTTC. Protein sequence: CASSLGTSGSQETQYF. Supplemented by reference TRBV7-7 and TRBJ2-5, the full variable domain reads GAGVSQSPRYKVTKRGQDVTLRCDPISSHATLYWYQQALGQGPEFLTYFNYEAQPDKSGLPSDRFSAERPEGSISTLTIQRTEQRDSAMYRCASSLGTSGSQETQYFGPGTRLLVL.

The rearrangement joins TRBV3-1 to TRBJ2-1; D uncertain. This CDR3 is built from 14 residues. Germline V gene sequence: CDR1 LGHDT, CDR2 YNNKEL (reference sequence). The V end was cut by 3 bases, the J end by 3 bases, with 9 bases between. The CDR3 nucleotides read TGTGCCAGCAGCCAGGTCTCAGGCTACAATGAGCAGTTCTTC. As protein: CASSQVSGYNEQFF.

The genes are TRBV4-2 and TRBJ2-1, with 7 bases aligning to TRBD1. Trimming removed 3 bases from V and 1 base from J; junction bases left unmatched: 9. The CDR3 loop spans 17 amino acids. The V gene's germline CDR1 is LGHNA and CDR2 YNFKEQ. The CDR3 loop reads CASSHPATGESYNEQFF. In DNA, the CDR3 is TGTGCCAGCAGCCACCCCGCCACAGGGGAGTCCTACAATGAGCAGTTCTTC.